This section outlines one T cell receptor beta chain sequence together with its context. Its specificity is not known. The data derive from a study of chemoradiotherapy in HPV16-positive cancers. About the research overall: A couple of HPV16-positive patients' cells yielded candidate HPV-specific clones and common motifs. Study-level results: In HPV16-positive patients, HPV-responsive T-cell expansion tracked better recurrence-free survival. During treatment, candidate HPV-specific clones and E7-related motifs expanded in tumor.

Germline V lookup: CDR1 LNHDA, CDR2 SQIVND (reference sequence). V was pared by 4 bases and J by 3 bases, with 5 bases of the junction left unmatched. CDR3 size: 15 residues. Samples were taken several times over chemoradiotherapy. Libraries were prepared by immunoSEQ multiplex PCR; TCRdb keeps only in-frame clonotypes and omits some of them. The profile shows several thousand clones, roughly 88% of them singletons. Sequenced material: blood, taken from a patient who underwent chemoradiotherapy. The V and J genes are TRBV19 and TRBJ2-1, with 8 bases aligning to TRBD1. The TCR sequence derives from a human donor with HPV-associated anogenital cancer. CDR3 bases: TGTGCCAGTAGTACGACAGGGGTGGGCTACAATGAGCAGTTCTTC. Amino acid sequence: CASSTTGVGYNEQFF.